The 27 T cell receptor beta chains given below trace back to one sample, sequenced in a study of OX40 agonist ivuxolimab in advanced cancers. Sequencing used immunoSEQ multiplex PCR; TCRdb keeps in-frame clones, though not all of them. The table lists roughly 77,000 clones, roughly 85% of them singletons. The sample here was CD4+ or CD8+ T cells sorted from blood, taken in a trial of the OX40 agonist ivuxolimab. The receptors originated from an adult with an advanced solid tumor such as melanoma, head and neck, liver or kidney cancer.

CDR3 in DNA: TGTGCCAGCAGCCAAGACTACTTAATGACCTATGGCTACACCTTC. Its protein product is CASSQDYLMTYGYTF. The chain uses TRBV4-2 and TRBJ1-2; D ambiguous. The CDR3 has 15 residues. V gave up 0 bases and J gave up 4 bases, with 12 bases separating them. CDR1 and CDR2 (germline): LGHNA, YNFKEQ.

The gene calls are TRBV9 and TRBJ1-5, with a weak D call TRBD1 (5 bases). This CDR3 region has 14 residues. Germline CDR1 is SGDLS and CDR2 is YYNGEE. The germline V and J ends were trimmed by 4 bases and 5 bases, with 13 bases remaining between them. CDR3 DNA sequence: TGTGCCAGCAGCCCTCGGGGGGGGGATCAGCCCCAGCATTTT. It codes for CASSPRGGDQPQHF. The whole variable domain, filled in from reference TRBV9 and TRBJ1-5, reads DSGVTQTPKHLITATGQRVTLRCSPRSGDLSVYWYQQSLDQGLQFLIQYYNGEERAKGNILERFSAQQFPDLHSELNLSSLELGDSALYFCASSPRGGDQPQHFGDGTRLSIL.

This clone was recorded a few times. In DNA form, the CDR3 reads TGTGCCAGCAGTTACTCAGGGGTCTTAAGTAATTCACCCCTCCACTTT. This encodes CASSYSGVLSNSPLHF. This chain links TRBV6-5 with TRBJ1-6; tentatively, D is TRBD1 (5 bases). CDR3 length: 16 amino acids. The V gene's germline CDR1 is MNHEY and CDR2 SVGAGI. V was trimmed by 0 bases and J by 6 bases, leaving 12 bases between them.

This chain links TRBV6-5 with TRBJ2-3; weak D call: TRBD1 (6 bases). This CDR3 contains 15 residues. V was trimmed by 4 bases and J by 2 bases, leaving 13 bases between them. Germline V gene sequence: CDR1 MNHEY, CDR2 SVGAGI. CDR3 in amino acids: CASSSTGFATDTQYF. CDR3 DNA: TGTGCCAGCAGTTCGACAGGATTTGCCACAGATACGCAGTATTTT.

The V gene is TRBV5-4, the J gene TRBJ2-1; unclear D gene. The CDR3 is made up of 17 amino acids. V lost 0 bases and J 0 bases, leaving 13 bases between the germline ends. The germline V gene has CDR1 SGHNT and CDR2 YYREEE (reference sequence). CDR3 sequence (DNA): TGTGCCAGCAGCTTGGGGGTTAGGAGAGGCTCCTACAATGAGCAGTTCTTC. This encodes CASSLGVRRGSYNEQFF.

The V call is TRBV7-3, the J call TRBJ1-2, with D possibly matching TRBD1 (6 bases). Germline V gene lookup returns CDR1 SGHTA and CDR2 FQGTGA. V lost 5 bases and J 1 base, leaving 11 bases between the germline ends. This CDR3 contains 14 residues. The chain's CDR3 is CASSRDRFNYGYTF. The CDR3 DNA follows: TGTGCCAGCAGCCGCGACAGGTTTAACTATGGCTACACCTTC.

The chain couples TRBV2 to TRBJ1-6; 9 bases fit TRBD1. With V trimmed by 4 bases and J by 10 bases, 2 bases remained unmatched. Germline CDR1 reads SNHLY; CDR2 reads FYNNEI. The CDR3 is 13 residues long. The CDR3 DNA is TGTGCCAGCAGTGGACAGGGGGAATCACCCCTCCACTTT. Amino acids: CASSGQGESPLHF.

The CDR3 sequence: CASGETTGNTIYF. The CDR3 nucleotides read TGTGCCAGCGGGGAGACAACCGGAAACACCATATATTTT. This rearrangement joins TRBV6-1 to TRBJ1-3, with D unresolved. CDR1 and CDR2 from the germline V gene are MNHNS and SASEGT. The V end was cut by 8 bases, the J end by 4 bases, with 12 bases between. The CDR3 totals 13 residues.

This chain uses TRBV6-1 with TRBJ1-6; D is undetermined. The V and J ends lost 10 bases and 1 base respectively, with 11 bases between them. Germline CDR1 MNHNS, CDR2 SASEGT. This CDR3 contains 14 residues. Here the CDR3 reads CATQSESYNSPLHF. The CDR3, as DNA: TGTGCCACTCAGTCGGAGTCCTATAATTCACCCCTCCACTTT.

The V call is TRBV4-1, the J call TRBJ2-3; D is tentatively TRBD1 or TRBD2 (6 bases each). Trimming shortened V by 5 bases and J by 4 bases, and 10 bases separated the two germline ends. Per the germline V gene, CDR1 is MGHRA and CDR2 is YSYEKL. This CDR3 has 13 residues. This CDR3 is CASSRGEADTQYF. As DNA, the CDR3 is TGCGCCAGCAGCAGGGGGGAAGCAGATACGCAGTATTTT.

The DNA of the CDR3 is TGTGCCACCAGCAGAGAACGGACAGGCAATCAGCCCCAGCATTTT. Translated, it gives CATSRERTGNQPQHF. J is TRBJ1-5 and V is TRBV15; possibly TRBD1 for D (6 bases). Trimming stripped 0 bases from V and 2 bases from J, with 8 bases between. Germline loops: CDR1 LNHNV, CDR2 YYDKDF (reference sequence). CDR3 length equals 15 residues.

V gene TRBV4-1 combines with J gene TRBJ2-7, with 9 bases aligning to TRBD1. Unmatched junction bases numbered 8, after V lost 0 bases and J lost 2 bases. Germline V gene sequence: CDR1 MGHRA, CDR2 YSYEKL. This CDR3 contains 17 residues. DNA of the CDR3: TGCGCCAGCAGCCAAGATCGAGAAACAGGGGGCCCCTACGAGCAGTACTTC. Amino acids: CASSQDRETGGPYEQYF.

This rearrangement joins TRBV10-3 to TRBJ2-7, with TRBD1 matching 8 bases. Germline V CDR1 and CDR2: ENHRY, SYGVKD. The CDR3 has 13 residues. The junction had 3 bases not matched to a gene; V was cut back by 7 bases and J by 1 base. CDR3 residues: CAIMGTGSYEQYF. The CDR3 DNA reads as TGTGCCATCATGGGGACAGGTTCCTACGAGCAGTACTTC.

The chain has TRBV9 and TRBJ2-5; 7 bases align to TRBD1. Germline V gene sequence: CDR1 SGDLS, CDR2 YYNGEE. J lost 5 bases, V lost 4 bases, and 11 bases had no gene match. The CDR3 consists of 15 residues. The CDR3 nucleotides are TGTGCCAGCAGCCCTTCGGGACAGAGGTTGGAGACCCAGTACTTC. It is translated as CASSPSGQRLETQYF.

The J gene is TRBJ2-3, the V gene TRBV9; possible D gene TRBD1, 6 bases. Per germline, CDR1 SGDLS and CDR2 YYNGEE. The ends were cut back, 2 bases at V and 3 bases at J, with 16 bases in the middle. The CDR3 runs to 16 residues. The CDR3, as DNA: TGTGCCAGCAGCGTGGGCCTGGGGGCCGGGACAGATACGCAGTATTTT. Its protein product is CASSVGLGAGTDTQYF.

V is TRBV29-1 and J is TRBJ1-1; D is possibly TRBD1 (6 bases). Germline V gene data show CDR1 as SQVTM and CDR2 as ANQGSEA. V was trimmed by 6 bases and J by 1 base, leaving 12 bases between them. The CDR3 runs to 13 residues. CDR3 DNA sequence: TGCAGCGTCCTATACAGGGCGAACACTGAAGCTTTCTTT. Translating gives CSVLYRANTEAFF. The variable domain in full, with the rest retrieved from reference TRBV29-1 and TRBJ1-1, is SAVISQKPSRDICQRGTSLTIQCQVDSQVTMMFWYRQQPGQSLTLIATANQGSEATYESGFVIDKFPISRPNLTFSTLTVSNMSPEDSSIYLCSVLYRANTEAFFGQGTRLTVV.

The rearrangement joins TRBV5-4 to TRBJ1-6, with 11 bases identical to TRBD1. Germline V gene data show CDR1 as SGHNT and CDR2 as YYREEE (reference sequence). The CDR3 runs 16 residues. With V trimmed by 4 bases and J by 7 bases, 7 bases remained unmatched. CDR3 nucleotides: TGTGCCAGCAGCCTGGACAGGGGGCAAGTGAATTCACCCCTCCACTTT. Its translation is CASSLDRGQVNSPLHF.

A single count supports this clone. V is TRBV6-1 and J is TRBJ1-1, with 8 bases lining up with TRBD1. Trimming cost V 5 bases and J 5 bases; bases outside gene matches: 7. Per the germline V gene, CDR1 is MNHNS and CDR2 is SASEGT. The CDR3 sequence is 14 residues long. Here the CDR3 reads CASSRGQGGTEAFF. DNA of the CDR3: TGTGCCAGCAGTAGAGGACAGGGTGGGACTGAAGCTTTCTTT.

The chain has TRBV10-2 and TRBJ1-1, with 7 bases identical to TRBD1. CDR1 is WSHSY and CDR2 is SAAADI in the germline V gene. After removal of 4 bases from V and 4 bases from J, the junction contained 6 bases not matched to a gene. This CDR3 region has 14 residues. The CDR3, as DNA: TGCGCCAGCAGTGGAGGGGGCGGAGGCACTGAAGCTTTCTTT. Translation gives CASSGGGGGTEAFF.

The chain employs TRBV28 and TRBJ1-2; D uncertain. The CDR3 is 14 amino acids. V was clipped by 1 base and J by 1 base, with 7 bases between them. Per germline, CDR1 MDHEN and CDR2 SYDVKM. The CDR3, as DNA: TGTGCCAGCAGTTTATCGCAGGATAACTATGGCTACACCTTC. Its protein is CASSLSQDNYGYTF.

The chain uses TRBV30 and TRBJ1-4, with a weak D call TRBD1 (5 bases). V was pared by 2 bases and J by 4 bases, with 17 bases between. Germline V gives CDR1 GTSNPN, CDR2 SVGIG (reference sequence). The CDR3 loop spans 16 amino acids. CDR3 residues: CAWSRGTGTYNEKLFF. For the CDR3, the DNA is TGTGCCTGGAGTCGGGGAACCGGGACTTATAATGAAAAACTGTTTTTT.

CDR3 nucleotide sequence: TGCGCCAGCAGTGAGTTTAGCGGGGGGGACCCCGGCACCGGGGAGCTGTTTTTT. The encoded protein is CASSEFSGGDPGTGELFF. The chain uses TRBV10-1 and TRBJ2-2; 11 nucleotides align to TRBD2. There are 18 residues in the CDR3. V dropped 1 base and J dropped 4; count of bases not matched to a gene: 8. In germline, CDR1 is WNHNN, CDR2 SYGVQD (reference sequence).

The chain couples TRBV2 to TRBJ2-3, with 11 bases fitting TRBD1. V shed 5 bases, J shed 4 bases, and the junction held 8 bases outside the gene matches. Germline V gene sequence: CDR1 SNHLY, CDR2 FYNNEI. The CDR3 covers 16 residues. CDR3 sequence: CASSKGTGGSADTQYF. The CDR3 DNA reads as TGTGCCAGCAGTAAAGGGACAGGGGGTTCCGCAGATACGCAGTATTTT. Full variable domain (remainder filled in from reference TRBV2 and TRBJ2-3): EPEVTQTPSHQVTQMGQEVILRCVPISNHLYFYWYRQILGQKVEFLVSFYNNEISEKSEIFDDQFSVERPDGSNFTLKIRSTKLEDSAMYFCASSKGTGGSADTQYFGPGTRLTVL.

The chain carries TRBV2 and TRBJ1-3; D unresolved. Germline CDR1 and CDR2: SNHLY and FYNNEI. The CDR3 covers 13 residues. Trimming removed 4 bases at V and 3 bases at J, with 7 bases between. The CDR3 nucleotides read TGTGCCAGCAGTGCCAGCCTTGGAAACACCATATATTTT. It yields the protein CASSASLGNTIYF.

This clone was detected only once. V usage is TRBV5-4 and J usage is TRBJ2-3; unclear D gene. Looked up from germline, CDR1 is SGHNT and CDR2 is YYREEE (reference sequence). Trimming removed 3 bases from V and 3 bases from J, with 14 bases in between. This CDR3 region has 15 residues. CDR3 sequence (DNA): TGTGCCAGCAGCTCGATCCTCCTCGGAACAGATACGCAGTATTTT. This sequence encodes CASSSILLGTDTQYF.

This sequence joins TRBV7-3 and TRBJ2-7, with 8 bases lining up with TRBD2. The junction had 5 bases not matched to a gene; V was cut back by 5 bases and J by 5 bases. The CDR3 loop spans 13 amino acids. Germline V gene sequence: CDR1 SGHTA, CDR2 FQGTGA. Written as DNA, the CDR3 is TGTGCCAGCAGCCGGGGGGGCCAGAACGAGCAGTACTTC. Its translation is CASSRGGQNEQYF.

The chain recombines TRBV6-1 with TRBJ2-3; D possibly matches TRBD1 or TRBD2 (5 bases each). V was shortened by 3 bases and J by 1 base, with 14 bases between the two germline ends. The germline gives CDR1 MNHNS, CDR2 SASEGT. The CDR3 spans 16 residues. The CDR3 DNA sequence: TGTGCCAGCAGTGATCTCCGGGGACGGGGCACAGATACGCAGTATTTT. Amino acid sequence: CASSDLRGRGTDTQYF.